This section outlines one TCR beta chain sequence together with its context. This sample stems from a study of blood T cell repertoires in COVID-19. Study-wide context: The analysed material was cDNA or gDNA that came from T cells, B-cell-depleted T cells, or PBMCs.

The germline gives CDR1 SGHRS, CDR2 YFSETQ. The V end was cut by 7 bases, the J end by 3 bases, with 14 bases between. The CDR3 covers 14 residues. Per the study methods: Nucleated cell counts were estimated from reference gene primer amplification. Assay: immunoSEQ multiplex PCR; the TCRdb copy retains only in-frame clones and omits some. V and J calls and clone size are copied from that table; D and trimming were computed from the DNA. Counted here are approximately 53,000 clones, roughly nine tenths occurring once; the ten biggest clones make up roughly a fifth. The TCR sequence derives from a woman of 80 years or more with COVID-19, enrolled during active disease. Input material: peripheral blood. The V and J genes are TRBV5-1 and TRBJ1-3; no reliable D call. The DNA of the CDR3 is TGCGCCAGCGGGGTCGGGGAGGATGGAAACACCATATATTTT. Translation: CASGVGEDGNTIYF.